A single sample is the source of the 2 T cell receptor beta chains below, sequenced in a study of lung T cells in sarcoidosis with Löfgren's syndrome. Each CDR3 protein is one row after TCRdb ran MiXCR on the reads. Counted here are about 21,000 distinct CDR3 sequences, 20% to 25% occurring once; the ten biggest clones make up around 4.3%. The specimen sequenced was CD4+ T cells from PBMCs. Receptor source: a human donor with sarcoidosis (Löfgren's syndrome or another form), or a control subject (not recorded which).

This clonotype has only a few counts. V gene TRBV12-3 or TRBV12-4 combines with J gene TRBJ1-4; no firm D call. This CDR3 is 14 amino acids long. Trimming removed 6 bases at V and 0 bases at J, with 8 bases between. The CDR3, as DNA: TGTGCCAGCAGCTCTCACGCAACTAATGAAAAACTGTTTTTT. Protein: CASSSHATNEKLFF.

By sample fraction, this clonotype is medium-sized (0.01 to 0.1%). The genes are TRBV20-1 and TRBJ1-4, with D possibly matching TRBD1 (5 bases). In germline, CDR1 is DFQATT, CDR2 SNEGSKA (reference sequence). Trimming pared 5 bases from V and 3 bases from J, leaving 10 bases between. The CDR3 totals 13 residues. The chain's CDR3 is CSAPGLPNEKLFF. Here the CDR3 DNA reads TGCAGTGCTCCGGGACTCCCTAATGAAAAACTGTTTTTT.